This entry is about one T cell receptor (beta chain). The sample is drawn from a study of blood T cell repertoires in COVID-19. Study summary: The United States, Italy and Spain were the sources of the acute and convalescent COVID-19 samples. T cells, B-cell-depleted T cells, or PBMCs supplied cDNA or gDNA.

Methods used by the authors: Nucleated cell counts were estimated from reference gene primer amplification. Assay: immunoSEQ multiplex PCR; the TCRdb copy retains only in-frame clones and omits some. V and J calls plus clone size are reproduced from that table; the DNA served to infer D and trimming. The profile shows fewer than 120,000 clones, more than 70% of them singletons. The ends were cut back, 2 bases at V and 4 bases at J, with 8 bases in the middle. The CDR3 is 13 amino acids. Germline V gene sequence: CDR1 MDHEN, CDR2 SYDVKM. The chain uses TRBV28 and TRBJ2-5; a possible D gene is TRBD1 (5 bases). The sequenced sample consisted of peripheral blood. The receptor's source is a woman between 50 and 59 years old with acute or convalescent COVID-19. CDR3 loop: CASSLVTVETQYF. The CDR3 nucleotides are TGTGCCAGCAGTTTAGTGACAGTAGAGACCCAGTACTTC. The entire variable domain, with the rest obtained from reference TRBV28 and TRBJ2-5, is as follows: DVKVTQSSRYLVKRTGEKVFLECVQDMDHENMFWYRQDPGLGLRLIYFSYDVKMKEKGDIPEGYSVSREKKERFSLILESASTNQTSMYLCASSLVTVETQYFGPGTRLLVL.